The TCR beta chain under discussion was sequenced for a study of T cell responses to AZD1222 COVID-19 vaccine (dated by TCRdb to 2020 to 2023). About the study as a whole: TCR sequencing was performed for about 240 trial participants, of whom around 210 were given two doses of AZD1222 and some 26 were given two doses of MenACWY control vaccine. Trial participants were enrolled into age subgroups of 18-55, 56-69 and 70-plus years, which contained about 150, 28 and 57 TCR-sequenced participants, respectively. Here is what the overall study found, with its caveats: Because no day 14 peak-response samples were available, the repertoires could be characterized only after the peak T cell response. The whole spike protein was spanned by vaccine-associated CD4 TCRs, and dominant responses were seen in regions 160-218 and 743-854. In the small 56-69-year group, the increase in depth fell short of significance, most likely because of low power. A significant rise in spike-specific TCR breadth and depth was observed after two AZD1222 doses relative to day 0 and relative to MenACWY recipients. Reportedly, almost half of the unique spike-specific TCRs recognized epitopes lying outside the regions that are mutated in the B.1.351 and B.1.1.7 variants. Participants were mostly white British and included more females than males, and it was suggested by the authors that clonal diversity may have been underestimated. Conclusions about previously exposed vaccinees are limited, since just five or six AZD1222 recipients were seropositive for SARS-CoV-2 at baseline.

The germline V gene encodes CDR1 SQVTM and CDR2 ANQGSEA. The CDR3 runs 14 residues from the cysteine to the phenylalanine. Only the CDR3 DNA stays, 42 bases, in frame from base 1. A distance of 18 bases separates the germline ends of V and J, which lose 6 bases and 3 bases respectively. Read against the paper, the sample's time point label means: about 28 days (+/-7) after the second vaccine dose. Because spike-specific TCR depth and breadth did not differ between the two schedules, AZD1222 recipients who got a second dose at roughly 4 weeks were pooled with those who got a second dose at roughly 12 weeks. Samples from vaccinated people were obtained from the UK trials COV001 and COV002, which included a single-blind randomized controlled phase 2/3 trial of AZD1222 (ChAdOx1 nCoV-19) in healthy adults. For TCRbeta chain sequencing, PBMC samples from trial participants were taken at day 0 and at day 28 after the second dose.

The CDR3 regions of human TCRbeta chains were analyzed by immunosequencing. The study's processing was this. Repertoire TCRs were checked for matches against a reference library of SARS-CoV-2-specific TCRs that had been generated using the MIRA antigen-specificity platform. Breadth meant the fraction of unique TCRs that were SARS-CoV-2-associated, whereas depth meant the fraction of total T cells that were SARS-CoV-2-associated. Each spike-specific TCR was assigned to its reactive spike region and to a CD4 or CD8 class using the MIRA data. Log10-transformed breadth and depth values were compared by one-way ANOVA with Sidak's multiple comparisons tests. The table comes from immuneACCESS by way of TCRdb, which keeps in-frame sequences with V and J called. Part of the clones is missing from these tables; in studies checked, under half for an unresolved V gene and the rest for unknown reasons. The V and J calls and clone size are taken from that table; D and trimming were inferred from the DNA. The sample table contains around 160,000 clones; only one count was recorded for around 93% of them. In total, the top ten clones hold approximately 3.9% of the sample.

A remark on this clone: Its antigen is not yet known. The record has no base qualities; no much larger clone is one base away.

This sequence uses TRBV29-1 and TRBJ2-7; 5 matching bases give a weak D call of TRBD2. The receptor comes from an adult who received the AZD1222 COVID-19 vaccine. Sequenced material: peripheral blood, taken 28 days after the second AZD1222 dose. The CDR3 region: CSVESSGGGYEQYF. The sequence in DNA is TGCAGCGTCGAGTCGTCAGGAGGAGGCTACGAGCAGTACTTC.